These 20 T cell receptor beta chains originate from one sample sequenced in a study of PD-1 blockade in classical Hodgkin lymphoma. Every patient relapsed after autologous stem cell transplantation, and brentuximab vedotin exposure varied. Negative selection with magnetic separation was used to purify CD4+ T cells from thawed PBMCs. Only in-frame clones appear in the TCRdb table, and some are missing; sequencing was by immunoSEQ multiplex PCR. This table has 27,000 or so clones, 65% to 80% appearing once. Material: CD4+ T cells from blood, obtained at baseline. These receptors all stem from a human donor with classical Hodgkin lymphoma.

A single count supports this clone. This chain uses TRBV11-2 with TRBJ2-3; TRBD1 aligns across 10 bases. The CDR3 sequence is 15 residues long. J was trimmed by 3 bases and V by 6 bases; bases with no gene match: 6. Germline CDR1 and CDR2: SGHAT and FQNNGV. The CDR3 sequence is CASRSGTGATDTQYF. The DNA of the CDR3 is TGTGCCAGCAGGTCCGGGACAGGGGCTACAGATACGCAGTATTTT.

This chain uses TRBV18 with TRBJ1-1; TRBD1 aligns across 8 bases. Trimming took 6 bases from V and 5 from J; bases not matched to a gene: 11. The CDR3 spans 15 residues. Germline CDR1 and CDR2: KGHSH and LQKENI. The CDR3 DNA sequence: TGTGCCAGCTCTTCGGGGACAGGTTGGGGGACTGAAGCTTTCTTT. Amino acid sequence: CASSSGTGWGTEAFF.

The CDR3 sequence is CASKRGEWTEAFF. CDR3 DNA sequence: TGTGCCAGCAAGCGGGGCGAATGGACTGAAGCTTTCTTT. The gene calls are TRBV2 and TRBJ1-1; weak D call: TRBD1 (5 bases). V dropped 7 bases and J dropped 5 bases, with 14 bases sitting between them. The CDR3 totals 13 residues. Per the germline V gene, CDR1 is SNHLY and CDR2 is FYNNEI.

This sequence joins TRBV4-3 and TRBJ2-2, with 10 positions matching TRBD1. CDR1 and CDR2 from the germline V gene are LGHNA and YSLEER. There are 16 residues in the CDR3. V lost 1 base, J lost 7 bases, and 6 bases stayed unmatched. CDR3 in amino acids: CASSQGGQGIIGELFF. In DNA, the CDR3 is TGCGCCAGCAGCCAAGGGGGACAGGGGATTATCGGGGAGCTGTTTTTT.

The chain combines TRBV11-2 with TRBJ2-1; D possibly corresponds to TRBD2 (6 bases). CDR3 length equals 15 residues. CDR1 is SGHAT and CDR2 is FQNNGV in the germline V gene. V shed 2 bases and J shed 8 bases, with 16 bases lying between them. The DNA of the CDR3 is TGTGCCAGCAGCTTAACCCGGGCACTAGCTGATGAGCAGTTCTTC. As protein: CASSLTRALADEQFF.

In DNA form, the CDR3 reads TGTGCCAGCAGTACAACTACAGGGGCTGGAAACACCATATATTTT. It specifies CASSTTTGAGNTIYF. The chain links TRBV6-6 to TRBJ1-3, with 7 bases fitting TRBD1. This CDR3 contains 15 residues. Trimming at V came to 5 bases and at J to 2 bases, leaving 6 bases not matched to a gene. Per germline, CDR1 MNHNY and CDR2 SVGAGI (reference sequence).

On this clone itself: The sample holds other DNA sequences that translate to the same CDR3. V and J are TRBV7-2 and TRBJ1-5; 8 bases align to TRBD1. V dropped 0 bases and J dropped 4; count of bases not matched to a gene: 8. The germline gives CDR1 SGHTA, CDR2 FQGNSA. The length of the CDR3 is 17 residues. The CDR3 nucleotides are TGTGCCAGCAGCTTAGCGTTGGGGACAGGCCTAAATCAGCCCCAGCATTTT. It translates to CASSLALGTGLNQPQHF.

The chain links TRBV18 to TRBJ2-7; TRBD1 agrees at 10 bases. The CDR3 covers 12 residues. The germline V gene encodes CDR1 KGHSH and CDR2 LQKENI. The trim removed 5 bases at V and 9 bases at J, leaving 4 bases unmatched. The CDR3 is CASSSGTGVQYF. As DNA, the CDR3 is TGTGCCAGCTCATCCGGGACAGGGGTGCAGTACTTC. The full variable domain, with the rest looked up from reference TRBV18 and TRBJ2-7, is NAGVMQNPRHLVRRRGQEARLRCSPMKGHSHVYWYRQLPEEGLKFMVYLQKENIIDESGMPKERFSAEFPKEGPSILRIQQVVRGDSAAYFCASSSGTGVQYFGPGTRLTVT.

The chain links TRBV5-8 to TRBJ1-2; no clear D. The CDR3 sequence is 13 residues long. Per the germline V gene, CDR1 is SGHTS and CDR2 is YDEGEE. V lost 1 base to trimming and J lost 8 bases, with 12 bases between them. The CDR3 DNA follows: TGTGCCAGCAGCTTGTGGAGCTATAGGGGCTACACCTTC. Translating it yields CASSLWSYRGYTF.

This chain connects TRBV11-2 to TRBJ2-5; D is unclear. V lost 10 bases, J lost 1 base, and 10 bases lay in between. Germline V gene sequence: CDR1 SGHAT, CDR2 FQNNGV. CDR3 length: 12 residues. CDR3 nucleotide sequence: TGTGCCACCTCGCGATCCCAAGAGACCCAGTACTTC. This sequence encodes CATSRSQETQYF.

This chain joins TRBV10-1 and TRBJ2-5; D is unresolved. Trimming left V 0 bases short and J 3 bases short, with 8 bases between. The germline gives CDR1 WNHNN, CDR2 SYGVQD (reference sequence). The CDR3 has 14 amino acids. This chain's CDR3 is CASSESGGKETQYF. The CDR3 nucleotides are TGCGCCAGCAGTGAGTCGGGTGGGAAAGAGACCCAGTACTTC.

The rearrangement uses TRBV11-2 and TRBJ1-5; 10 bases are shared with TRBD1. Germline V gene data show CDR1 as SGHAT and CDR2 as FQNNGV. V lost 3 bases, J lost 11 bases, and 10 bases stayed unmatched. The CDR3 has 15 residues. The CDR3 protein is CASSLTGTGEGTQHF. The CDR3 DNA reads TGTGCCAGCAGCTTGACTGGGACAGGGGAGGGGACCCAGCATTTT.

This clone is a singleton in its sample. The chain employs TRBV7-2 and TRBJ2-4; 8 nucleotides agree with TRBD2. The CDR3 sequence is 13 residues long. Losses at the gene ends were 2 bases for V and 7 bases for J; bases not matched to a gene: 1. Germline loops: CDR1 SGHTA, CDR2 FQGNSA. The CDR3 here is CASSLSGGNIQYF. The CDR3 nucleotides are TGTGCCAGCAGCTTATCGGGGGGGAACATTCAGTACTTC. Complete variable domain (other parts from reference TRBV7-2 and TRBJ2-4): GAGVSQSPSNKVTEKGKDVELRCDPISGHTALYWYRQSLGQGLEFLIYFQGNSAPDKSGLPSDRFSAERTGGSVSTLTIQRTQQEDSAVYLCASSLSGGNIQYFGAGTRLSVL.

This clone was detected only a few times. The genes are TRBV19 and TRBJ1-6; D is unclear. The CDR3 contains 13 residues. Trimming stripped 2 bases from V and 9 bases from J, with 8 bases between. Looked up from germline, CDR1 is LNHDA and CDR2 is SQIVND (reference sequence). The CDR3 spells CASSITGSSPLHF. The CDR3 coding sequence is TGTGCCAGTAGTATAACTGGTAGTTCACCCCTCCACTTT.

This clone was observed a single time. The J gene is TRBJ2-7, the V gene TRBV6-6; no clear D. Trimming removed 7 bases at V and 6 bases at J, with 22 bases between. Germline lookup yields CDR1 MNHNY and CDR2 SVGAGI (reference sequence). The CDR3 is 15 residues long. CDR3 sequence reads: CASTPRGGGSFEQYF. The CDR3 DNA reads TGTGCCAGCACCCCTAGAGGCGGCGGTAGTTTCGAGCAGTACTTC.

The rearrangement joins TRBV6-1 to TRBJ2-1; D perhaps matches TRBD2 (5 bases). The CDR3 is 14 residues long. Germline lookup yields CDR1 MNHNS and CDR2 SASEGT. The V end was cut by 6 bases, the J end by 6 bases, with 15 bases between. CDR3 protein: CASRRDLVVNEQFF. The DNA of the CDR3 is TGTGCCAGCAGGAGGGATCTGGTCGTCAATGAGCAGTTCTTC.

The chain is built from TRBV29-1 and TRBJ2-2, with 12 bases aligning to TRBD2. There are 16 residues in the CDR3. With V trimmed by 1 base and J by 7 bases, 7 bases remained unmatched. The germline CDR1 and CDR2 sequences are SQVTM and ANQGSEA. The CDR3 reads CSVEGIGLAGNGELFF. DNA for the CDR3: TGCAGCGTTGAAGGGATAGGACTAGCGGGGAACGGGGAGCTGTTTTTT.

This clone was seen only once. This rearrangement joins TRBV27 to TRBJ2-6; D is uncertain. V was pared by 2 bases and J by 4 bases, with 6 bases between. The CDR3 covers 14 residues. CDR1 is MNHEY and CDR2 is SMNVEV in the germline V gene (reference sequence). CDR3 sequence (DNA): TGTGCCAGCAGTTTAAGCAGGGGGGCCAACGTCCTGACTTTC. Its translation is CASSLSRGANVLTF.

The gene calls are TRBV19 and TRBJ1-5; 9 bases match TRBD1. Germline V gene data show CDR1 as LNHDA and CDR2 as SQIVND (reference sequence). V lost 3 bases and J lost 5; bases outside the gene matches: 11. The CDR3 consists of 17 residues. The CDR3 reads CASSMGQQGAMHQPQHF. CDR3 DNA: TGTGCCAGTAGTATGGGGCAACAGGGGGCGATGCATCAGCCCCAGCATTTT.

This chain connects TRBV4-3 to TRBJ2-3; 7 positions agree with TRBD1. V was clipped by 2 bases and J by 0 bases; unmatched bases: 5. CDR1 is LGHNA and CDR2 is YSLEER in the germline V gene. The CDR3 is 16 amino acids. The CDR3, as DNA: TGCGCCAGCAGCCAACCGACAGGGTCTAGCACAGATACGCAGTATTTT. Translating gives CASSQPTGSSTDTQYF.